The present T cell receptor (beta chain) was sequenced within a study of T cell responses to AZD1222 COVID-19 vaccine. Data came from immunoSEQ multiplex PCR; TCRdb stores just in-frame clones and leaves some out. The sample carries 95,000 to 150,000 clones, about nine tenths recorded once. This clone was seen just once. The sequenced sample was peripheral blood, obtained 28 days after the second AZD1222 dose. The source of this sequence is an adult who received the AZD1222 COVID-19 vaccine.

The CDR3 DNA sequence: TGTGCCAGCAGCAAAACCGGGACAGGGACCAAAGGAGGTGAAGCTTTCTTT. Amino acid sequence: CASSKTGTGTKGGEAFF. This rearrangement joins TRBV7-2 to TRBJ1-1; 9 bases fit TRBD1. V gave up 5 bases and J gave up 7 bases; unmatched junction bases: 17. The CDR3 contains 17 residues. Germline values: CDR1 SGHTA, CDR2 FQGNSA.